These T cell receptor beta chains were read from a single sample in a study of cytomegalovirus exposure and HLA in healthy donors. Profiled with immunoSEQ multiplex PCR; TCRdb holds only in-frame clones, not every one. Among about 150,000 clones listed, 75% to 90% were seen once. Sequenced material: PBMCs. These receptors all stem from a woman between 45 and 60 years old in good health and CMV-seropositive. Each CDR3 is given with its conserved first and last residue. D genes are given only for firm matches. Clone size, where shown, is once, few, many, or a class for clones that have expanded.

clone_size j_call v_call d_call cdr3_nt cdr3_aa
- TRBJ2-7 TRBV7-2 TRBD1 TGTGCCAGCAGTTACAGGGGCGAGCAGTACTTC CASSYRGEQYF
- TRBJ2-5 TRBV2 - TGTGCCAGCAGTCCGGGACGACTGGGGGGAGAGACCCAGTACTTC CASSPGRLGGETQYF
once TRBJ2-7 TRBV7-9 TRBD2 TGTGCCAGCAGCTTTTCTAGCGGAATGGGGGACTACGAGCAGTACTTC CASSFSSGMGDYEQYF
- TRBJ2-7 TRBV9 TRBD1 TGTGCCAGCAGCGTAGGGACAGGGGGCTTCGAGCAGTACTTC CASSVGTGGFEQYF
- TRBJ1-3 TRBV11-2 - TGTGCCAGCAGCTTAGAGCGGCACTTATATTTT CASSLERHLYF
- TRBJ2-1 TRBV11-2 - TGTGCCAGCAGCTCCGGGGGGCTATCCGGAGGGAATGAGCAGTTCTTC CASSSGGLSGGNEQFF
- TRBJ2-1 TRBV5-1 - TGCGCCAGCAGCTTGGGGGGTGGCGGGGCCTACAATGAGCAGTTCTTC CASSLGGGGAYNEQFF
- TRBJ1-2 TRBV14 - TGTGCCAGCAGCCAAGATTACAGCCCTTATGGCTACACCTTC CASSQDYSPYGYTF
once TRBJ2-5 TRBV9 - TGTGCCAGCAGCCCAGGGGAGCGGGGAGTAGAGACCCAGTACTTC CASSPGERGVETQYF
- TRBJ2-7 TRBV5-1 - TGCGCCAGCAGCTTGGGACAGTCCTACGAGCAGTACTTC CASSLGQSYEQYF
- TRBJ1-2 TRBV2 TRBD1 TGTGCCAGCAGGGACAGGGACAGCTATGGCTACACCTTC CASRDRDSYGYTF
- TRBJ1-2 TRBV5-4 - TGTGCCAGCAGCTTTGGGGGGGCGGTTGGCTACACCTTC CASSFGGAVGYTF
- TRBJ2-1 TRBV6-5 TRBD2 TGTGCCAACGAGGTCACTAGCGGGAGGGGGCGGTTCTTC CANEVTSGRGRFF
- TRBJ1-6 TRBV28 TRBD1 TGTGCCAGCAGTCTCAGGGGGCTATCACCCCTCCACTTT CASSLRGLSPLHF
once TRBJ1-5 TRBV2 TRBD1 TGTGCCAGCAGTCGGACAGGGCCTCATCAGCCCCAGCATTTT CASSRTGPHQPQHF
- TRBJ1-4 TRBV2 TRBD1 TGTGCCAGCAGACCCCTGGGGGGGACAGGGGCAGGGGCTAATGAAAAACTGTTTTTT CASRPLGGTGAGANEKLFF
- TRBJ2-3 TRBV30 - TGTGCCTGGAGCGTAGAGGCAGATACGCAGTATTTT CAWSVEADTQYF
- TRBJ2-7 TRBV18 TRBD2 TGTGCCAGCTCACCATCTAGCGGGGGGGGATTCTACGAGCAGTACTTC CASSPSSGGGFYEQYF
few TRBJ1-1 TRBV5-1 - TGCGCCAGCAGCTGGGTCCTGAAGGGGGCTGAAGCTTTCTTT CASSWVLKGAEAFF
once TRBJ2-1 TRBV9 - TGTGCCAGCAGCGTAGCTCCCACTGATGAGCAGTTCTTC CASSVAPTDEQFF
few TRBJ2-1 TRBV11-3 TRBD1 TGTGCCAGCAGCCCATGGACAGGGAGCTCCTACAATGAGCAGTTCTTC CASSPWTGSSYNEQFF
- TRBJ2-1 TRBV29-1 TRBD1 TGCAGCGTAGTGGACAGGGCCTCCTACAATGAGCAGTTCTTC CSVVDRASYNEQFF